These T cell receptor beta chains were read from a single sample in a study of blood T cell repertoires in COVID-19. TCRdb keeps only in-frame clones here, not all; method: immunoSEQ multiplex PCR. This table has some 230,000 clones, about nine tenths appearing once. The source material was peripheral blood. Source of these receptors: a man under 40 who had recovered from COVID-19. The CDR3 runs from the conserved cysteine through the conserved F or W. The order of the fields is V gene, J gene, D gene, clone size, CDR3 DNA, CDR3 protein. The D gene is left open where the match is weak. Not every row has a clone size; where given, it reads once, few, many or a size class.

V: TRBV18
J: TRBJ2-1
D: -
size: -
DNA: TGTGCCAGCTCCCGCGACGGGGAGCAGTTCTTC
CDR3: CASSRDGEQFF

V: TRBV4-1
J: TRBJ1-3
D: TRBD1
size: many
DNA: TGCGCCAGCAGGCCCCGGGACAGGGAGGCCTCCCGCTCTGGAAACACCATATATTTT
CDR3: CASRPRDREASRSGNTIYF

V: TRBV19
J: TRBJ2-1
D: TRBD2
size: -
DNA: TGTGCCAGTAGTATTAGGGGCGGGGGGTTTACTTACAATGAGCAGTTCTTC
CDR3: CASSIRGGGFTYNEQFF

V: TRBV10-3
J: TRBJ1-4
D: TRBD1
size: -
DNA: TGTGCCATCAGTGAGTCGGACAGGGGAAGAAATGAAAAACTGTTTTTT
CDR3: CAISESDRGRNEKLFF

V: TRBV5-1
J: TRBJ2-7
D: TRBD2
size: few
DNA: TGCGCCAGCAGCTTGGGGGGCGGACTAGCCACAGGTACCTACGAGCAGTACTTC
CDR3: CASSLGGGLATGTYEQYF

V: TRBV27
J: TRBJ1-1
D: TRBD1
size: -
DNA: TGTGCAAGCCGGACAGGGGACATGAACACTGAAGCTTTCTTT
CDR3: CASRTGDMNTEAFF

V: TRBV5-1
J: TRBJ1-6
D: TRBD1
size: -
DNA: TGCGCCAGCAGCCAAAACCAGGGGGGTGGTTCACCCCTCCACTTT
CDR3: CASSQNQGGGSPLHF

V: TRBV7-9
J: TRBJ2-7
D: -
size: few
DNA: TGTGCCAGCAGCCCCGGACTCGAGGCGCCGAGCTCCTACGAGCAGTACTTC
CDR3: CASSPGLEAPSSYEQYF

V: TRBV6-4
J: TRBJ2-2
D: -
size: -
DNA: TGTGCCAGCAGTGACGAGACAGCGAACACCGGGGAGCTGTTTTTT
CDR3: CASSDETANTGELFF

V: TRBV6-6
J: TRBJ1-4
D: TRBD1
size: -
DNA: TGTGCCAGCAGTTACCTTGGACAGGGAAGGGAAAAACTGTTTTTT
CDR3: CASSYLGQGREKLFF

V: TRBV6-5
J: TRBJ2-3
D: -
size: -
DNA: TGTGCCAGCACGCGGGAAGCAGATACGCAGTATTTT
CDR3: CASTREADTQYF

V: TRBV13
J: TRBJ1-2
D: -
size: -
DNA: TGTGCCAGCAGCCGCAGGGATGGCTACACCTTC
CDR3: CASSRRDGYTF

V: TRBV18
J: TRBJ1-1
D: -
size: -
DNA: TGTGCCAGCTCACCACCCATAACGACAATGAACACTGAAGCTTTCTTT
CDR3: CASSPPITTMNTEAFF

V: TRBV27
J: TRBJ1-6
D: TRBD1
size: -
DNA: TGTGCCAGCAGTTCGATTTGGACAGGTCATAATTCACCCCTCCACTTT
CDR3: CASSSIWTGHNSPLHF

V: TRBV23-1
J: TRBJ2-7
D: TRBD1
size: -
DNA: TGCGCCAGCCCCGGGACAGGGACCTACGAGCAGTACTTC
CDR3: CASPGTGTYEQYF

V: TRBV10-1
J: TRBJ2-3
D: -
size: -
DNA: TGCGCCAGCAGTGCCGGAGGAACAGATACGCAGTATTTT
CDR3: CASSAGGTDTQYF

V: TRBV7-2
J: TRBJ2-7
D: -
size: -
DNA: TGTGCCAGCAGCCTCGGACATTTTTCTGACGAGCAGTACTTC
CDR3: CASSLGHFSDEQYF